Below, 6 T cell receptor beta chains from the same sample are listed, as sequenced in a study of blood T cell repertoires in COVID-19. Assay: immunoSEQ multiplex PCR; the TCRdb copy retains only in-frame clones and omits some. There are about 160,000 clones in the sample; roughly nine tenths occur only once, and 15% to 20% lies in the top ten. Sequencing input: peripheral blood. All receptors come from a man in his sixties with active or convalescent COVID-19.

The chain combines TRBV19 with TRBJ2-7; TRBD1 matches 10 bases. This CDR3 is built from 15 residues. Germline V CDR1 and CDR2: LNHDA, SQIVND (reference sequence). V shed 4 bases, J shed 5 bases, and the junction held 8 bases outside the gene matches. The CDR3, as DNA: TGTGCCAGTAGTAAACAGGGGACAGGGGCTAACGAGCAGTACTTC. It translates to CASSKQGTGANEQYF.

The genes are TRBV7-9 and TRBJ1-2; D is unclear. The V end lost 3 bases, the J end lost 2 bases, and 10 bases lay between the germline ends. The germline V gene has CDR1 SEHNR and CDR2 FQNEAQ (reference sequence). The CDR3 runs 14 residues. The CDR3 here is CASSFSTENYGYTF. DNA of the CDR3: TGTGCCAGCAGCTTTTCGACGGAGAACTATGGCTACACCTTC. Together with reference TRBV7-9 and TRBJ1-2, the CDR3 gives the full variable domain: DTGVSQNPRHKITKRGQNVTFRCDPISEHNRLYWYRQTLGQGPEFLTYFQNEAQLEKSRLLSDRFSAERPKGSFSTLEIQRTEQGDSAMYLCASSFSTENYGYTFGSGTRLTVV.

This chain's CDR3 is CASSIAGGGYTF. DNA for the CDR3: TGTGCCAGTAGTATAGCCGGGGGAGGCTACACCTTC. The chain recombines TRBV19 with TRBJ1-2; tentative D call: TRBD1 (5 bases). Trimming took off 1 base at V and 8 bases at J, with 8 bases between the two ends. Germline V gene data show CDR1 as LNHDA and CDR2 as SQIVND (reference sequence). The CDR3 has 12 amino acids.

V and J are TRBV7-2 and TRBJ2-7; 7 bases agree with TRBD2. Per germline, CDR1 SGHTA and CDR2 FQGNSA. The CDR3 loop spans 17 amino acids. V lost 0 bases to trimming and J lost 1 base; unmatched junction nucleotides: 9. The CDR3 protein is CASSLARLASGSYEQYF. Written as DNA, the CDR3 is TGTGCCAGCAGCTTAGCCCGCCTTGCTAGCGGATCCTACGAGCAGTACTTC.

The rearrangement joins TRBV30 to TRBJ1-5, with a weak D call TRBD1 (5 bases). The germline V gene has CDR1 GTSNPN and CDR2 SVGIG (reference sequence). Trimming left V 3 bases short and J 7 bases short, with 16 bases between. CDR3 size: 14 residues. The CDR3 reads CAWSQGPRGQPQHF. CDR3 coding DNA: TGTGCCTGGAGCCAGGGCCCCAGAGGCCAGCCCCAGCATTTT.

This sequence joins TRBV10-2 and TRBJ2-3, with D tentatively TRBD2 (5 bases). V lost 0 bases, J lost 7 bases, and 20 bases lay in between. This CDR3 contains 17 residues. Looked up from germline, CDR1 is WSHSY and CDR2 is SAAADI. CDR3 nucleotides: TGCGCCAGCAGTGAGTCACGGGGAATGGTAATAATTAATACGCAGTATTTT. It translates to CASSESRGMVIINTQYF.